The 29 T cell receptor beta chains below come from one sample, sequenced in a study of T cell changes during pregnancy in multiple sclerosis (dated by TCRdb to the late 2010s). Receptor libraries were prepared by the immunoSEQ multiplex PCR assay. Held by TCRdb, this immuneACCESS table contains in-frame sequences only and omits some clones. Under half of the omission traces to an unresolved V gene where checked; the cause of the rest is unknown. The table for this sample lists approximately 52,000 clones; 92% of them were counted only once. The ten largest clones capture more than 0.7% of the sample. Specimen: CD4+ T cells from peripheral blood mononuclear cells, collected in the second trimester of pregnancy. These receptors came from a female donor in good health, enrolled as a control in a pregnancy study.

The rearrangement joins TRBV27 to TRBJ2-1, with TRBD1 identical over 7 bases. The J segment lost 6 bases and the V segment lost 5 bases, leaving 7 bases of the junction unmatched. Germline V gene sequence: CDR1 MNHEY, CDR2 SMNVEV (reference sequence). CDR3 size: 14 residues. This chain's CDR3 is CASSVRRDSNEQFF. The CDR3 bases are TGTGCCAGCAGTGTTCGCCGGGACAGCAATGAGCAGTTCTTC.

V is TRBV29-1 and J is TRBJ2-3, with 7 bases identical to TRBD1. V lost 7 bases and J lost 1; bases outside the gene matches: 5. Germline assignment: CDR1 SQVTM and CDR2 ANQGSEA. This CDR3 spans 13 amino acids. In nucleotides, the CDR3 is TGCAGCGCAGGACAGGATCGCACAGATACGCAGTATTTT. It codes for CSAGQDRTDTQYF.

The chain links TRBV30 to TRBJ2-7; D is uncertain. Germline V gene data show CDR1 as GTSNPN and CDR2 as SVGIG (reference sequence). Trimming left V 0 bases short and J 3 bases short, with 9 bases between. The CDR3 contains 13 residues. The CDR3 spells CAWSVPVIYEQYF. The CDR3 nucleotides are TGTGCCTGGAGTGTACCAGTGATCTACGAGCAGTACTTC.

In DNA form, the CDR3 reads TGTGCCAGCAGCTTCGTTGGGGATGTTTGGGGGCCCTACGAGCAGTACTTC. Amino acids: CASSFVGDVWGPYEQYF. V gene TRBV7-9 combines with J gene TRBJ2-7, with D tentatively TRBD1 (6 bases). This CDR3 region has 17 residues. Germline CDR1 SEHNR, CDR2 FQNEAQ (reference sequence). Between the trimmed V and J ends, which lost 3 bases and 2 bases, there was a span of 20 bases.

The CDR3 coding sequence is TGTGCCAGCATTAACGGAAGGGGACAGCACAATGAGCAGTTCTTC. Encoded protein: CASINGRGQHNEQFF. The chain links TRBV7-8 to TRBJ2-1; 7 bases are shared with TRBD1. Germline lookup yields CDR1 SGHVS and CDR2 FQNEAQ. The ends lost 7 bases at V and 5 bases at J; junction bases unmatched: 11. The CDR3 extends over 15 amino acids.

This chain joins TRBV28 and TRBJ1-5, with 9 bases that match TRBD1. The CDR3 length is 15 residues. Germline assignment: CDR1 MDHEN and CDR2 SYDVKM. Losses at the gene ends were 2 bases for V and 4 bases for J; bases not matched to a gene: 3. The chain's CDR3 is CASSLGGQGNQPQHF. CDR3 DNA: TGTGCCAGCAGTTTAGGAGGACAGGGGAATCAGCCCCAGCATTTT.

The chain employs TRBV2 and TRBJ2-5; TRBD1 is a possible D gene (6 bases). The CDR3 is 14 amino acids. Trimming stripped 3 bases from V and 0 bases from J, with 8 bases between. CDR1 and CDR2 (germline): SNHLY, FYNNEI. The CDR3 DNA follows: TGTGCCAGCAGTGATAACAGGGACCAAGAGACCCAGTACTTC. Protein product: CASSDNRDQETQYF.

The V and J genes are TRBV7-2 and TRBJ2-3; D gene uncertain. The V gene lost 0 bases and the J gene lost 2 bases, with 3 bases spanning the gap. The CDR3 runs to 13 residues. CDR1 SGHTA and CDR2 FQGNSA come from the germline V gene. CDR3 DNA sequence: TGTGCCAGCAGCTTAGCCTTCACAGATACGCAGTATTTT. It is translated as CASSLAFTDTQYF.

This chain uses TRBV2 with TRBJ2-5, with 9 bases identical to TRBD1. Per the germline V gene, CDR1 is SNHLY and CDR2 is FYNNEI. The CDR3 covers 14 residues. The V segment lost 3 bases and the J segment 4 bases; nucleotides outside the gene matches: 3. DNA of the CDR3: TGTGCCAGCAGTGAGGGGACAGGGTTAGAGACCCAGTACTTC. Protein sequence: CASSEGTGLETQYF.

The V call is TRBV5-4, the J call TRBJ2-1; 7 bases are a match to TRBD2. V was pared by 4 bases and J by 7 bases, with 14 bases of the junction left unmatched. Germline V gene sequence: CDR1 SGHNT, CDR2 YYREEE (reference sequence). CDR3 length: 16 amino acids. CDR3: CASSHPTSAVGNEQFF. DNA of the CDR3: TGTGCCAGCAGCCACCCTACTAGCGCCGTGGGGAATGAGCAGTTCTTC.

The rearrangement joins TRBV5-4 to TRBJ1-1; no reliable D call. This CDR3 spans 15 amino acids. Deletions cut 3 bases from V and 2 bases from J, with 14 bases between. Germline CDR1 is SGHNT and CDR2 is YYREEE (reference sequence). CDR3 in DNA: TGTGCCAGCAGCTCCCAGGTTACGATAAACACTGAAGCTTTCTTT. This gives the protein CASSSQVTINTEAFF.

The genes are TRBV5-1 and TRBJ2-3; maybe TRBD2 (5 bases). This CDR3 has 13 residues. The germline V gene has CDR1 SGHRS and CDR2 YFSETQ. V dropped 0 bases and J dropped 6 bases, with 8 bases sitting between them. The DNA for the CDR3 is TGCGCCAGCAGCTTGGCCAGAGGGGATACGCAGTATTTT. Its protein is CASSLARGDTQYF.

The chain joins TRBV28 to TRBJ2-3; 9 bases are shared with TRBD1. With V trimmed by 1 base and J by 11 bases, 1 base remained unmatched. Germline values: CDR1 MDHEN, CDR2 SYDVKM. The CDR3 spans 12 residues. The CDR3 sequence is CASSLLDRGQYF. The CDR3 DNA follows: TGTGCCAGCAGTTTATTGGACAGGGGGCAGTATTTT.

The V and J genes are TRBV2 and TRBJ1-2, with TRBD1 matching 8 bases. The V gene's germline CDR1 is SNHLY and CDR2 FYNNEI. CDR3 length: 16 residues. The trim removed 2 bases at V and 7 bases at J, leaving 12 bases unmatched. The CDR3 loop is CASSEITWTGWSGYTF. The CDR3 DNA reads TGTGCCAGCAGTGAAATTACGTGGACAGGGTGGTCTGGCTACACCTTC.

This clone was picked up one time. V and J are TRBV19 and TRBJ2-3; D may be TRBD2 (6 bases). CDR1 and CDR2 (germline): LNHDA, SQIVND (reference sequence). This CDR3 has 16 amino acids. V was pared by 7 bases and J by 1 base, with 18 bases between. The CDR3 nucleotides read TGTGCCAGTATCCCCCAGTGGGGCGGGGGCACAGATACGCAGTATTTT. Its translation is CASIPQWGGGTDTQYF.

Details on this clone: Sequence at one end of the junction differs from germline and may be a read error. As DNA, the CDR3 is TGTGCCAGCAGCCAATCCAGCGGGAGGGTCTACGATGAGCAGTTCTTC. This sequence encodes CASSQSSGRVYDEQFF. The chain links TRBV4-2 to TRBJ2-1; TRBD2 aligns across 10 bases. The CDR3 is made up of 16 amino acids. The germline V gene encodes CDR1 LGHNA and CDR2 YNFKEQ.

The J gene is TRBJ2-2, the V gene TRBV2; 14 bases agree with TRBD2. CDR3 size: 19 residues. CDR1 SNHLY and CDR2 FYNNEI come from the germline V gene. With V trimmed by 5 bases and J by 0 bases, 8 bases remained unmatched. In DNA, the CDR3 is TGTGCCAGCAGTCCCGGGACTAGCGGGGGACGTACGAACACCGGGGAGCTGTTTTTT. Its protein is CASSPGTSGGRTNTGELFF.

In the case of this clone: Mismatch with germline at one junction end may stem from a read error. The genes are TRBV7-7 and TRBJ2-5, with D tentatively TRBD2 (6 bases). Germline CDR1 reads SSHAT; CDR2 reads FNYEAQ (reference sequence). The CDR3 consists of 17 residues. The CDR3 sequence is CASSLALATDGRETQYF. CDR3 sequence (DNA): TGTGCTAGCAGCTTAGCTCTAGCGACCGACGGGCGAGAGACCCAGTACTTC.

The chain uses TRBV11-2 and TRBJ1-1; TRBD1 aligns across 7 bases. The CDR3 length is 15 residues. Germline loops: CDR1 SGHAT, CDR2 FQNNGV. With 4 bases clipped from V and 1 base from J, the junction kept 6 bases outside the gene matches. DNA of the CDR3: TGTGCCAGCAGCTCCAGACAGGGCGCGAACACTGAAGCTTTCTTT. Its translation: CASSSRQGANTEAFF.

V gene TRBV5-6 combines with J gene TRBJ2-7; 7 bases align to TRBD2. Trimming at V came to 2 bases and at J to 7 bases, leaving 12 bases not matched to a gene. Per the germline V gene, CDR1 is SGHDT and CDR2 is YYEEEE. The CDR3 spans 15 residues. The CDR3, as DNA: TGTGCCAGCAGCTTTAGGGGAGGGTTGGGTCGGGAGCAGTACTTC. This translates into CASSFRGGLGREQYF.

The chain recombines TRBV6-4 with TRBJ1-6; D is undetermined. The CDR3 has 14 residues. V was cut by 6 bases and J by 7 bases, with 13 bases left in between. Germline V gene lookup returns CDR1 MRHNA and CDR2 SNTAGT. CDR3 residues: CASSSVPGNSPLHF. The CDR3 DNA follows: TGTGCCAGCAGCTCGGTTCCGGGGAATTCACCCCTCCACTTT.

V gene TRBV28 combines with J gene TRBJ1-2; D gene ambiguous. Trimming took off 8 bases at V and 7 bases at J, with 14 bases between the two ends. Germline V gene lookup returns CDR1 MDHEN and CDR2 SYDVKM. CDR3 length equals 12 residues. The CDR3 is CASLINRGGYTF. The CDR3, as DNA: TGTGCCAGCCTTATCAACCGGGGTGGCTACACCTTC.

The count of this clone is one. The chain recombines TRBV7-9 with TRBJ1-2, with 10 bases that match TRBD1. There are 14 residues in the CDR3. J lost 7 bases, V lost 4 bases, and 6 bases had no gene match. Germline assignment: CDR1 SEHNR and CDR2 FQNEAQ (reference sequence). CDR3 sequence (DNA): TGTGCCAGCAGCTCGGGACAGGGGTTGGGTGGCTACACCTTC. Its translation: CASSSGQGLGGYTF.

The chain couples TRBV4-1 to TRBJ1-2; perhaps TRBD1 as D (6 bases). The CDR3 has 16 residues. Trimming cost V 2 bases and J 2 bases, with 15 bases left between them. Germline CDR1 reads MGHRA; CDR2 reads YSYEKL. DNA for the CDR3: TGCGCCAGCAGCCAACCAAACCGTGACAGGAACTATGGCTACACCTTC. Translated, it gives CASSQPNRDRNYGYTF.

The V gene is TRBV11-3, the J gene TRBJ1-2; D is perhaps TRBD1 (6 bases). The CDR3 runs 15 residues. Germline CDR1 and CDR2: SGHNT and YENEEA. The germline V and J ends were trimmed by 3 bases and 4 bases, with 15 bases remaining between them. The CDR3 reads CASSFYPEGGYGYTF. DNA for the CDR3: TGTGCCAGCAGCTTTTACCCGGAAGGGGGCTATGGCTACACCTTC.

This rearrangement joins TRBV18 to TRBJ1-2; tentative D call: TRBD1 (6 bases). The CDR3 runs 13 residues. V was pared by 0 bases and J by 7 bases, with 9 bases between. The V gene's germline CDR1 is KGHSH and CDR2 LQKENI. As DNA, the CDR3 is TGTGCCAGCTCACCACCGGGGGCGACTGGCTACACCTTC. The encoded protein is CASSPPGATGYTF.

In this sample, this clone turned up once. The rearrangement links TRBV28 to TRBJ2-1; maybe TRBD1 (7 bases). CDR3 length: 15 amino acids. V lost 2 bases and J 8 bases, leaving 16 bases between the germline ends. The germline V gene has CDR1 MDHEN and CDR2 SYDVKM. The CDR3 loop is CASSLPGGFIHEQFF. The CDR3 region has the DNA TGTGCCAGCAGTTTACCAGGGGGGTTCATCCATGAGCAGTTCTTC.

The V and J genes are TRBV4-1 and TRBJ1-1; no clear D. The CDR3 runs to 17 residues. CDR1 MGHRA and CDR2 YSYEKL come from the germline V gene. Trimming removed 1 base from V and 11 bases from J, with 26 bases in between. The CDR3 sequence is CASSQVVSTWQALDAFF. The CDR3 nucleotides read TGCGCCAGCAGCCAAGTAGTAAGTACATGGCAGGCCCTTGACGCTTTCTTT.

The CDR3 is CASSQVGLADPLQYF. CDR3 DNA sequence: TGTGCCAGCAGCCAAGTGGGACTAGCGGATCCTCTGCAGTATTTT. The J gene is TRBJ2-3, the V gene TRBV14; 11 bases align to TRBD2. V trimming: 1 base; J trimming: 11 bases; junction bases outside the gene matches: 8. The CDR3 length is 15 residues. The V gene's germline CDR1 is SGHDN and CDR2 FVKESK.